These 14 T cell receptor beta chains share one sample of origin, sequenced in a study of T cell responses to AZD1222 COVID-19 vaccine. Profiling relied on immunoSEQ multiplex PCR, and the TCRdb table lists in-frame clones only, not all of them. The sample consists of about 110,000 clones, roughly 92% of them appearing once. Source: peripheral blood, taken 28 days after the second AZD1222 dose. The receptors originated from an adult who received the AZD1222 COVID-19 vaccine.

This rearrangement joins TRBV15 to TRBJ1-4, with TRBD1 as a possible D gene (6 bases). CDR3 size: 15 residues. V was clipped by 2 bases and J by 5 bases, with 12 bases between them. CDR1 and CDR2 (germline): LNHNV, YYDKDF (reference sequence). DNA for the CDR3: TGTGCCACCAGCAGACTAGGACAGCAGAATGAAAAACTGTTTTTT. Its translation: CATSRLGQQNEKLFF.

The V call is TRBV7-2, the J call TRBJ2-3, with D possibly TRBD2 on 6 matching bases. CDR1 and CDR2 from the germline V gene are SGHTA and FQGNSA. V gave up 5 bases and J gave up 4 bases, with 13 bases separating them. This CDR3 contains 14 residues. CDR3 residues: CASSPTSSPDTQYF. In DNA form, the CDR3 reads TGTGCCAGCAGCCCGACTAGTTCCCCAGATACGCAGTATTTT.

This chain joins TRBV6-5 and TRBJ1-6, with unresolved D. Trimming shortened V by 6 bases and J by 5 bases, and 11 bases separated the two germline ends. The CDR3 length is 14 residues. The germline gives CDR1 MNHEY, CDR2 SVGAGI. The CDR3 nucleotides are TGTGCCAGCAGCCCAGATTTTCATAATTCACCCCTCCACTTT. It yields the protein CASSPDFHNSPLHF.

The V call is TRBV4-1, the J call TRBJ2-5; D is possibly TRBD1 (5 bases). The CDR3 runs to 15 residues. CDR1 and CDR2 (germline): MGHRA, YSYEKL. V was cut by 0 bases and J by 1 base, with 9 bases left in between. The CDR3 coding sequence is TGCGCCAGCAGCCAAGATGCAGGGCCCCAAGAGACCCAGTACTTC. Residues: CASSQDAGPQETQYF.

The chain carries TRBV6-5 and TRBJ2-3, with 11 bases matching TRBD2. This CDR3 has 14 amino acids. Germline V CDR1 and CDR2: MNHEY, SVGAGI. The junction had 3 bases not matched to a gene; V was cut back by 6 bases and J by 4 bases. The CDR3 DNA is TGTGCCAGCAGAACTAGCGGGGGATCAGATACGCAGTATTTT. This translates into CASRTSGGSDTQYF.

The chain links TRBV3-1 (or the pseudogene TRBV3-2) to TRBJ1-1; D remains unclear. The germline V and J ends were trimmed by 1 base and 1 base, with 4 bases remaining between them. CDR1 is LGHDT and CDR2 is YNNKEL in the germline V gene (reference sequence). CDR3 length: 13 amino acids. The CDR3 protein is CASSQAQNTEAFF. CDR3 DNA: TGTGCCAGCAGCCAAGCACAGAACACTGAAGCTTTCTTT.

The rearrangement joins TRBV5-1 to TRBJ1-3; 10 bases fit TRBD1. This CDR3 is 17 amino acids long. The trim removed 4 bases at V and 0 bases at J, leaving 7 bases unmatched. CDR1 is SGHRS and CDR2 is YFSETQ in the germline V gene. The CDR3 DNA reads TGCGCCAGCAGCCCAACGACAGGGGGCTTCTCTGGAAACACCATATATTTT. Amino acids: CASSPTTGGFSGNTIYF.

The chain couples TRBV4-1 to TRBJ2-5, with TRBD2 matching over 10 bases. The V and J ends lost 3 bases and 5 bases, in that order; junction bases with no gene match: 9. From germline, CDR1 is MGHRA and CDR2 YSYEKL. The CDR3 length is 16 residues. DNA of the CDR3: TGCGCCAGCAGCCACGGAGCGGGGGGGCAGGAGGAGACCCAGTACTTC. Amino acids: CASSHGAGGQEETQYF.

The chain joins TRBV5-1 to TRBJ2-2; no clear D. Trimming shortened V by 6 bases and J by 1 base, and 7 bases separated the two germline ends. This CDR3 has 13 amino acids. Germline V gives CDR1 SGHRS, CDR2 YFSETQ. CDR3 nucleotide sequence: TGCGCCAGCACGGGCGGGAACACCGGGGAGCTGTTTTTT. Amino acids: CASTGGNTGELFF.

This chain connects TRBV9 to TRBJ2-5, with D possibly TRBD1 on 6 matching bases. Trimming left V 1 base short and J 5 bases short, with 12 bases between. The CDR3 consists of 14 residues. Germline CDR1 SGDLS, CDR2 YYNGEE. Here the CDR3 DNA reads TGTGCCAGCAGCGTAACAGGGCGAGGGGAGACCCAGTACTTC. This codes for CASSVTGRGETQYF.

This chain links TRBV25-1 with TRBJ1-4; 7 positions agree with TRBD1. The CDR3 loop spans 14 amino acids. CDR1 and CDR2 (germline): MGHDK, SYGVNS. Losses at the gene ends were 8 bases for V and 5 bases for J; bases not matched to a gene: 8. The CDR3 protein is CASGEGQTNEKLFF. The CDR3 nucleotides read TGTGCCAGCGGAGAGGGACAGACGAATGAAAAACTGTTTTTT.

This chain uses TRBV10-1 with TRBJ1-5; TRBD1 agrees at 7 bases. Germline V gene data show CDR1 as WNHNN and CDR2 as SYGVQD (reference sequence). There are 15 residues in the CDR3. The ends lost 1 base at V and 4 bases at J; junction bases unmatched: 4. CDR3 protein: CASSELGGINQPQHF. In DNA, the CDR3 is TGCGCCAGCAGTGAGTTAGGGGGCATTAATCAGCCCCAGCATTTT.

The CDR3 DNA is TGTGCCATCAGTGAGTCGGGCGAGCAGTACTTC. Its translation is CAISESGEQYF. The V gene is TRBV10-3, the J gene TRBJ2-7, with D uncertain. Germline V gene data show CDR1 as ENHRY and CDR2 as SYGVKD. V lost 0 bases to trimming and J lost 6 bases, with 3 bases between them. The length of the CDR3 is 11 residues.

The chain couples TRBV7-9 to TRBJ2-7; 10 nucleotides agree with TRBD1. The J segment lost 2 bases and the V segment lost 5 bases, leaving 6 bases of the junction unmatched. CDR1 and CDR2 from the germline V gene are SEHNR and FQNEAQ (reference sequence). This CDR3 is 15 amino acids long. CDR3 protein: CASSIGQGGTYEQYF. DNA for the CDR3: TGTGCCAGCAGCATAGGACAGGGGGGAACCTACGAGCAGTACTTC.